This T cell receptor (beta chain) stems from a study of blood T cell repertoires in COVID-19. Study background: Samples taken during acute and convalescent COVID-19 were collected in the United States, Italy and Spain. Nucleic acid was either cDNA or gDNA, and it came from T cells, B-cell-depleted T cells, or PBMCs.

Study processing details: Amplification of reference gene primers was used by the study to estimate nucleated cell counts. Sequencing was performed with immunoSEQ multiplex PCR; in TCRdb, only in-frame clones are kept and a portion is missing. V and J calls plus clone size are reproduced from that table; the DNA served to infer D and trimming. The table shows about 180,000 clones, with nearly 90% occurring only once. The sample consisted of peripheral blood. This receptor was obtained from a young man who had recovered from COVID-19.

The DNA of the CDR3 is TGTGCCAGCAGTTCCATGTACTATGGCTACACCTTC. Residues: CASSSMYYGYTF. The V gene is TRBV28, the J gene TRBJ1-2; no clear D gene. CDR3 length: 12 amino acids. Per germline, CDR1 MDHEN and CDR2 SYDVKM. The V end lost 4 bases, the J end lost 3 bases, and 6 bases lay between the germline ends.